What follows are 8 T cell receptor beta chains derived from one specimen sequenced in a study of blood T cell repertoires in COVID-19. Assay: immunoSEQ multiplex PCR; the TCRdb copy retains only in-frame clones and omits some. Among 120,000 or so clones listed, about four fifths were seen once. Source material: peripheral blood. The receptors derive from a woman aged 70-85 years with acute or convalescent COVID-19.

DNA for the CDR3: TGTGCCAGCAGTATCGATGGGACAGGGTTAAACGAGCAGTACTTC. Translating it yields CASSIDGTGLNEQYF. The chain recombines TRBV6-5 with TRBJ2-7; 9 nucleotides agree with TRBD1. CDR1 is MNHEY and CDR2 is SVGAGI in the germline V gene. The CDR3 runs 15 residues. J gave up 5 bases and V 5 bases, and 10 bases lay outside the gene matches.

The rearrangement joins TRBV7-8 to TRBJ2-7, with 8 positions matching TRBD1. There are 16 residues in the CDR3. The ends lost 5 bases at V and 3 bases at J; junction bases unmatched: 12. The germline gives CDR1 SGHVS, CDR2 FQNEAQ. This CDR3 is CASSATGGIGSYEQYF. The CDR3 coding sequence is TGTGCCAGCAGCGCAACAGGGGGAATTGGTAGCTACGAGCAGTACTTC.

This rearrangement joins TRBV29-1 to TRBJ2-1; D call uncertain. The CDR3 runs 11 residues. Germline loops: CDR1 SQVTM, CDR2 ANQGSEA. The V and J ends lost 2 bases and 14 bases respectively, with 13 bases between them. This CDR3 reads CSVEMAFDKFF. The CDR3 DNA is TGCAGCGTTGAAATGGCATTTGATAAGTTCTTC.

About this clone: Other DNA variants within this sample encode the same CDR3. V gene TRBV7-9 combines with J gene TRBJ1-1, with a weak D call TRBD1 (6 bases). The V gene lost 1 base and the J gene lost 5 bases, with 8 bases spanning the gap. This CDR3 is 13 amino acids long. Germline-derived CDR1 and CDR2 are SEHNR and FQNEAQ (reference sequence). The CDR3 region is CASSLGGGTEAFF. Here the CDR3 DNA reads TGTGCCAGCAGCTTAGGAGGGGGAACTGAAGCTTTCTTT.

The rearrangement joins TRBV6-2 or TRBV6-3 to TRBJ1-2, with TRBD1 matching over 8 bases. CDR1 and CDR2 from the germline V gene are MNHEY and SVGEGT. CDR3 length: 14 residues. After removal of 0 bases from V and 4 bases from J, the junction contained 1 base not matched to a gene. The CDR3: CASSYSGQGYGYTF. The CDR3 DNA reads as TGTGCCAGCAGTTACTCCGGACAGGGCTATGGCTACACCTTC.

This chain links TRBV3-1 (or the pseudogene TRBV3-2) with TRBJ2-3; D uncertain. The CDR3 is 15 residues long. CDR1 and CDR2 (germline): LGHDT, YNNKEL (reference sequence). Between the trimmed V and J ends, which lost 1 base and 2 bases, there was a span of 10 bases. CDR3 amino acids: CASSQGASYTDTQYF. Here the CDR3 DNA reads TGTGCCAGCAGCCAAGGGGCTTCATACACAGATACGCAGTATTTT.

The rearrangement joins TRBV12-3 or TRBV12-4 to TRBJ1-1; no clear D gene. The CDR3 sequence is 13 residues long. V lost 5 bases and J lost 6, with 13 bases in between. The CDR3 nucleotides are TGTGCCAGCAGTCCATATCCGGACTCTGAAGCTTTCTTT. It specifies CASSPYPDSEAFF.

This sequence joins TRBV12-3 or TRBV12-4 and TRBJ1-1; D is uncertain. V was trimmed by 8 bases and J by 6 bases, leaving 10 bases between them. There are 11 residues in the CDR3. CDR3 bases: TGTGCCAGCGGGCAGTTGGCTGAAGCTTTCTTT. Residues: CASGQLAEAFF.